Below, 19 T cell receptor beta chains from the same sample are listed, as sequenced in a study of blood T cell repertoires in COVID-19. TCRdb's copy holds only in-frame clones and misses some; the assay was immunoSEQ multiplex PCR. The sample includes 45,000 to 65,000 clones, around nine tenths seen only once; the top ten take 3.5% to 5%. Source material: peripheral blood. These receptors all stem from a man aged 45-65 years with acute or convalescent COVID-19.

The V and J genes are TRBV11-3 and TRBJ2-1; 10 bases line up with TRBD1. The junction had 6 bases not matched to a gene; V was cut back by 5 bases and J by 2 bases. CDR1 and CDR2 from the germline V gene are SGHNT and YENEEA. There are 16 residues in the CDR3. In DNA, the CDR3 is TGTGCCAGCAGCCCGGAAGGGACAGGGGCCTACAATGAGCAGTTCTTC. Translating gives CASSPEGTGAYNEQFF.

The chain recombines TRBV5-1 with TRBJ2-1, with TRBD2 matching 12 bases. The CDR3 sequence is 16 residues long. Germline lookup yields CDR1 SGHRS and CDR2 YFSETQ. The trim removed 4 bases at V and 0 bases at J, leaving 2 bases unmatched. Here the CDR3 DNA reads TGCGCCAGCAGCAAGACTAGCGGGAGCTCCTACAATGAGCAGTTCTTC. As protein: CASSKTSGSSYNEQFF.

In DNA form, the CDR3 reads TGCGCCAGCAGCCAATTCCCGACTAGCGGGAGTGCTTACGAGCAGTACTTC. Amino acids: CASSQFPTSGSAYEQYF. The chain joins TRBV4-1 to TRBJ2-7; 12 bases are a match to TRBD2. Germline V gives CDR1 MGHRA, CDR2 YSYEKL. The trim removed 2 bases at V and 4 bases at J, leaving 9 bases unmatched. The CDR3 length is 17 residues.

The chain couples TRBV6-5 to TRBJ2-5; D gene ambiguous. This CDR3 comprises 11 residues. The V gene's germline CDR1 is MNHEY and CDR2 SVGAGI. V was trimmed by 9 bases and J by 3 bases, leaving 8 bases between them. DNA of the CDR3: TGTGCCAGTCCTGAGGAAGAGACCCAGTACTTC. Translating it yields CASPEEETQYF.

V usage is TRBV19 and J usage is TRBJ1-5; no reliable D call. CDR1 and CDR2 (germline): LNHDA, SQIVND (reference sequence). This CDR3 comprises 17 residues. V dropped 3 bases and J dropped 0 bases, with 15 bases sitting between them. CDR3 sequence: CASSMSRLEDSNQPQHF. CDR3 sequence (DNA): TGTGCCAGTAGTATGAGCCGCCTTGAAGATAGCAATCAGCCCCAGCATTTT.

The chain combines TRBV5-1 with TRBJ1-2; TRBD1 matches at 9 bases. Trimming at V came to 2 bases and at J to 4 bases, leaving 6 bases not matched to a gene. This CDR3 spans 15 amino acids. Germline CDR1 reads SGHRS; CDR2 reads YFSETQ. Here the CDR3 reads CASSLDGTGTYGYTF. In DNA, the CDR3 is TGCGCCAGCAGCTTAGACGGGACAGGGACCTATGGCTACACCTTC.

The chain employs TRBV11-2 and TRBJ2-5; D may be TRBD2 (7 bases). This CDR3 spans 13 amino acids. V was pared by 6 bases and J by 5 bases, with 13 bases between. Germline V gene lookup returns CDR1 SGHAT and CDR2 FQNNGV. DNA of the CDR3: TGTGCCAGCAGACAGAAGGGGGGGGAGACCCAGTACTTC. Encoded protein: CASRQKGGETQYF.

The chain has TRBV11-2 and TRBJ1-1; 9 nucleotides agree with TRBD1. Germline CDR1 is SGHAT and CDR2 is FQNNGV. CDR3 size: 15 residues. Unmatched junction bases numbered 8, after V lost 5 bases and J lost 4 bases. The CDR3 DNA reads TGTGCCAGCAGCCCACAGGGGGCTTATGGCACTGAAGCTTTCTTT. Translating it yields CASSPQGAYGTEAFF.

The chain has TRBV24-1 and TRBJ2-3, with a possible D match to TRBD2 (6 bases). The germline V gene has CDR1 KGHDR and CDR2 SFDVKD. The CDR3 spans 17 residues. Trimming removed 1 base from V and 7 bases from J, with 20 bases in between. The CDR3 DNA reads as TGTGCCACCAGTGATTTACCCCAGGGATTGGGAGGAAATACGCAGTATTTT. It encodes CATSDLPQGLGGNTQYF.

CDR3 sequence reads: CASTRDRGDTEAFF. Here the CDR3 DNA reads TGTGCCAGCACTCGGGACAGGGGAGACACTGAAGCTTTCTTT. V and J are TRBV6-5 and TRBJ1-1; 10 bases agree with TRBD1. The V and J ends lost 7 bases and 3 bases, in that order; junction bases with no gene match: 5. The V gene's germline CDR1 is MNHEY and CDR2 SVGAGI. This CDR3 region has 14 residues.

The chain joins TRBV7-9 to TRBJ2-2, with 10 bases aligning to TRBD2. The CDR3 has 18 residues. CDR1 is SEHNR and CDR2 is FQNEAQ in the germline V gene (reference sequence). The junction had 9 bases not matched to a gene; V was cut back by 2 bases and J by 3 bases. In nucleotides, the CDR3 is TGTGCCAGCAGCTTACCCCTAGCGGGAGTATTTGACACCGGGGAGCTGTTTTTT. It codes for CASSLPLAGVFDTGELFF.

This chain joins TRBV27 and TRBJ2-1; the D gene is possibly TRBD2 (5 bases). This CDR3 comprises 16 residues. The ends were cut back, 5 bases at V and 5 bases at J, with 19 bases in the middle. Per the germline V gene, CDR1 is MNHEY and CDR2 is SMNVEV (reference sequence). In nucleotides, the CDR3 is TGTGCCAGCAGTCCCCTGGGAAGCGGACTTAACAATGAGCAGTTCTTC. Its protein is CASSPLGSGLNNEQFF.

This chain joins TRBV12-3 or TRBV12-4 and TRBJ2-7, with no clear D. V lost 3 bases and J 5 bases, leaving 5 bases between the germline ends. CDR3 size: 11 residues. The DNA for the CDR3 is TGTGCCAGCAGTTTCAAGCACGAGCAGTACTTC. Translated, it gives CASSFKHEQYF.

V is TRBV27 and J is TRBJ2-7; weak D call: TRBD1 (5 bases). The CDR3 spans 14 residues. Trimming removed 0 bases at V and 3 bases at J, with 9 bases between. Germline values: CDR1 MNHEY, CDR2 SMNVEV (reference sequence). CDR3 region: CASSLSRGYYEQYF. The CDR3 bases are TGTGCCAGCAGTTTATCTAGGGGTTACTACGAGCAGTACTTC.

The chain carries TRBV10-3 and TRBJ2-1, with 16 positions matching TRBD2. Germline CDR1 and CDR2: ENHRY and SYGVKD. The V segment lost 6 bases and the J segment 6 bases; nucleotides outside the gene matches: 2. The CDR3 is made up of 15 amino acids. This chain's CDR3 is CAIRGTSGRANEQFF. In nucleotides, the CDR3 is TGTGCCATCAGGGGGACTAGCGGGAGGGCCAATGAGCAGTTCTTC.

The chain uses TRBV6-2 or TRBV6-3 and TRBJ2-5; 10 bases match TRBD1. The germline CDR1 and CDR2 sequences are MNHEY and SVGEGT. With 0 bases clipped from V and 9 bases from J, the junction kept 7 bases outside the gene matches. The CDR3 runs 15 residues. CDR3 amino acids: CASSYSGTGAGAQYF. The CDR3 coding sequence is TGTGCCAGCAGTTACTCTGGGACAGGGGCGGGGGCCCAGTACTTC.

This rearrangement joins TRBV2 to TRBJ1-2; 8 nucleotides agree with TRBD1. The ends lost 5 bases at V and 2 bases at J; junction bases unmatched: 4. The CDR3 has 14 residues. In germline, CDR1 is SNHLY, CDR2 FYNNEI. In DNA, the CDR3 is TGTGCCAGCAGTCCCCGGACAGGGAACTATGGCTACACCTTC. Amino acid sequence: CASSPRTGNYGYTF.

The J gene is TRBJ2-7, the V gene TRBV3-1 (or the pseudogene TRBV3-2); 10 positions agree with TRBD2. The CDR3 runs to 13 residues. J gave up 5 bases and V 4 bases, and 2 bases lay outside the gene matches. CDR1 is LGHDT and CDR2 is YNNKEL in the germline V gene (reference sequence). The CDR3 loop is CASSPLAGDEQYF. Here the CDR3 DNA reads TGTGCCAGCAGCCCGCTAGCGGGAGACGAGCAGTACTTC.

The chain has TRBV9 and TRBJ2-7; 9 nucleotides align to TRBD1. J lost 2 bases, V lost 3 bases, and 6 bases had no gene match. This CDR3 is built from 15 residues. Per the germline V gene, CDR1 is SGDLS and CDR2 is YYNGEE. CDR3 region: CASSDRDRVPYEQYF. CDR3 nucleotides: TGTGCCAGCAGCGACCGGGACAGGGTCCCCTACGAGCAGTACTTC.